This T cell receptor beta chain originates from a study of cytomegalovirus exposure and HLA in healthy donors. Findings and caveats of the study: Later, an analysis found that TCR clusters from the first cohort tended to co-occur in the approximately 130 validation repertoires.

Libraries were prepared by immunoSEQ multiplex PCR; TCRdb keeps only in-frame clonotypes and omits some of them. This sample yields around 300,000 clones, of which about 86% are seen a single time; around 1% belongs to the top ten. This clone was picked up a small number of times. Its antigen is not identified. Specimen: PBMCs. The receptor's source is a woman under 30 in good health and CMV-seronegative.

This chain's CDR3 is CASSQDPGHFYEQYF. The CDR3 nucleotides are TGTGCCAGCAGTCAGGATCCGGGACACTTCTACGAGCAGTACTTC. J is TRBJ2-7 and V is TRBV27; a possible D gene is TRBD1 (6 bases). Between the trimmed V and J ends, which lost 5 bases and 3 bases, there was a span of 17 bases. The CDR3 length is 15 residues. Germline CDR1 reads MNHEY; CDR2 reads SMNVEV (reference sequence).